These T cell receptor beta chains were read from a single sample in a study of CD4+ T cells in melanoma. Using immunoSEQ multiplex PCR, the repertoire was profiled, and TCRdb retains in-frame clones only, with some absent. This sample has 8,500 to 10,000 clones, with 73% found just once. The sample consisted of cells from a culture (not recorded whether cultured in vitro). Source of these receptors: a human donor with melanoma. Both conserved end residues are part of each CDR3. A D gene is named only where the DNA matches it firmly. Clone size, where shown, is once, few, many, or a class for clones that have expanded.

V: TRBV7-8; J: TRBJ1-1; size: -; D: -; DNA: TGTGCCAGCATCCGGGACTTCGATCGCACTGAAGCTTTCTTT; CDR3: CASIRDFDRTEAFF
V: TRBV5-6; J: TRBJ1-1; size: -; D: -; DNA: TGTGCCAGCAGCCCCGGACGCAAGGCTGAAGCTTTCTTT; CDR3: CASSPGRKAEAFF
V: TRBV6-6; J: TRBJ2-5; size: -; D: -; DNA: TGTGCCAGCAGTTACTCACGGGGATCCCAAGAGACCCAGTACTTC; CDR3: CASSYSRGSQETQYF
V: TRBV12-5; J: TRBJ2-2; size: few; D: TRBD2; DNA: TGTGCTAGTGGTTTGGTACTAATAGAGGGACTAGCGGGGGTTAACACCGGGGAGCTGTTTTTT; CDR3: CASGLVLIEGLAGVNTGELFF
V: TRBV3-1/TRBV3-2; J: TRBJ1-1; size: -; D: -; DNA: TGTGCCAGCAGCCGATCGACAACGCTGAACACTGAAGCTTTCTTT; CDR3: CASSRSTTLNTEAFF
V: TRBV30; J: TRBJ1-2; size: -; D: TRBD1; DNA: TGTGCCTGGAGTGGCCGACAGGGAGAATGGGATGGCTACACCTTC; CDR3: CAWSGRQGEWDGYTF
V: TRBV29-1; J: TRBJ2-4; size: -; D: -; DNA: TGCAGCGCCCGAATAGCCAAAAACATTCAGTACTTC; CDR3: CSARIAKNIQYF
V: TRBV7-8; J: TRBJ1-4; size: -; D: -; DNA: TGTGCCAGCAGCTATAGAAGGAACCGCAATGAAAAACTGTTTTTT; CDR3: CASSYRRNRNEKLFF
V: TRBV27; J: TRBJ1-2; size: -; D: TRBD1; DNA: TGTGCCAGCAGTTCAACCTCTCGGGGCAGGGGGCGGCAAAACTATGGCTACACCTTC; CDR3: CASSSTSRGRGRQNYGYTF
V: TRBV7-9; J: TRBJ1-2; size: -; D: -; DNA: TGTGCCAGCAGCTTAGCAGGGGTCGACTATGGCTACACCTTC; CDR3: CASSLAGVDYGYTF
V: TRBV5-8; J: TRBJ2-1; size: once; D: -; DNA: TGTGCCAGCAGAGACCTGTCGGAGCAGTTCTTC; CDR3: CASRDLSEQFF
V: TRBV9; J: TRBJ2-1; size: -; D: TRBD2; DNA: TGTGCCAGCAGCGTAGATAGCGGGACTTACAATGAGCAGTTCTTC; CDR3: CASSVDSGTYNEQFF
V: TRBV10-3; J: TRBJ1-1; size: -; D: TRBD1; DNA: TGTGCCATCAGCGAGACAGGGGGCGCTGGTCTCTACTCTGAAGCTTTCTTT; CDR3: CAISETGGAGLYSEAFF
V: TRBV21-1; J: TRBJ2-1; size: -; D: -; DNA: TGTGCCAGCAGCAAAGGGAGCGGGGTCAATGAGCAGTTCTTC; CDR3: CASSKGSGVNEQFF
V: TRBV5-1; J: TRBJ1-6; size: -; D: -; DNA: TGCGCCAGCAGCAGGGACACCAATTCACCCCTCCACTTT; CDR3: CASSRDTNSPLHF
V: TRBV14; J: TRBJ2-3; size: once; D: -; DNA: TGTGCCAGCAGCCAAGAGGGCCCACTACCCACAGATACGCAGTATTTT; CDR3: CASSQEGPLPTDTQYF
V: TRBV5-1; J: TRBJ2-7; size: once; D: -; DNA: TGCGCCAGCAGTTCGGTGACGGGGACCTACGAGCAGTACTTC; CDR3: CASSSVTGTYEQYF
V: TRBV6-4; J: TRBJ2-7; size: few; D: TRBD1; DNA: TGTGCCAGACCGGGACAGGGGGCCAACGAGCAGTACTTC; CDR3: CARPGQGANEQYF
V: TRBV10-3; J: TRBJ2-2; size: -; D: -; DNA: TGTGCCATCAGTGAATCTTTTGGGGCCGGCGGGGAGCTGTTTTTT; CDR3: CAISESFGAGGELFF
V: TRBV15; J: TRBJ2-1; size: -; D: -; DNA: TGTGCCACCAGCAGAGAAAAGTCCGGGGCCAAGCAGTTCTTC; CDR3: CATSREKSGAKQFF
V: TRBV20-1; J: TRBJ2-7; size: -; D: TRBD1; DNA: TGCAGTGCTAGTGCCGGGACAGTCTCCTACGAGCAGTACTTC; CDR3: CSASAGTVSYEQYF
V: TRBV10-1; J: TRBJ1-3; size: -; D: -; DNA: TGCGCCAGCAGTGCGACTCAAGGCTCTGGAAACACCATATATTTT; CDR3: CASSATQGSGNTIYF
V: TRBV5-1; J: TRBJ1-2; size: -; D: -; DNA: TGCGCCAGCAGCTTGGCCAAGGGGGGCGCCGAGTATGGCTACACCTTC; CDR3: CASSLAKGGAEYGYTF
V: TRBV7-2; J: TRBJ1-3; size: -; D: -; DNA: TGTGCCAGCACCCCGACCCCGGGAAACACCATATATTTT; CDR3: CASTPTPGNTIYF
V: TRBV3-1/TRBV3-2; J: TRBJ2-5; size: -; D: -; DNA: TGTGCCAGCAGCCAAGAGACCCAGTACTTC; CDR3: CASSQETQYF
V: TRBV2; J: TRBJ2-3; size: -; D: TRBD1; DNA: TGTGCCAGCAGTGTGTCGGGACAGAGCACAGATACGCAGTATTTT; CDR3: CASSVSGQSTDTQYF
V: TRBV19; J: TRBJ1-2; size: few; D: -; DNA: TGTGCCAGTAGTATGTGGGACCCGCGAAACCTATACTATGGCTACACCTTC; CDR3: CASSMWDPRNLYYGYTF
V: TRBV29-1; J: TRBJ1-3; size: few; D: -; DNA: TGCAGCGTGAGGACAGCTGGAAACACCATATATTTT; CDR3: CSVRTAGNTIYF
V: TRBV13; J: TRBJ2-2; size: -; D: -; DNA: TGTGCCAGCGGGTACCCCACCGGGGAGCTGTTTTTT; CDR3: CASGYPTGELFF
V: TRBV4-1; J: TRBJ2-1; size: -; D: -; DNA: TGCGCCAGCACTCCGCTGCCGGGCTTTTACAATGAGCAGTTCTTC; CDR3: CASTPLPGFYNEQFF
V: TRBV7-8; J: TRBJ1-2; size: -; D: -; DNA: TGTGCCAGCAGCCCACGCTGGGGCGGCTACACCTTC; CDR3: CASSPRWGGYTF
V: TRBV19; J: TRBJ2-2; size: -; D: -; DNA: TGTGCCAGTAGTACGGTCTCCGGGGAGCTGTTTTTT; CDR3: CASSTVSGELFF
V: TRBV3-1/TRBV3-2; J: TRBJ1-6; size: -; D: -; DNA: TGTGCCAGCAGCCAACCAGGGGCCGATTCACCCCTCCACTTT; CDR3: CASSQPGADSPLHF
V: TRBV10-1; J: TRBJ1-5; size: -; D: -; DNA: TGCGCCAGCAGTCCTGACAGGTATCAGCCCCAGCATTTT; CDR3: CASSPDRYQPQHF
V: TRBV7-2; J: TRBJ2-7; size: -; D: -; DNA: TGTGCCAGCAGCTTAGTGGCAAACTCCTACGAGCAGTACTTC; CDR3: CASSLVANSYEQYF
V: TRBV5-1; J: TRBJ1-1; size: medium-sized; D: -; DNA: TGCGCCAGCAGCCACCACATTGACAGGAATGAAGCTTTCTTT; CDR3: CASSHHIDRNEAFF
V: TRBV6-1; J: TRBJ1-1; size: -; D: TRBD1; DNA: TGTGCCAGCAGTGCTTCAAGAGGTCTCGGGACAGGGGGTGGAGCTTTCTTT; CDR3: CASSASRGLGTGGGAFF
V: TRBV3-1/TRBV3-2; J: TRBJ2-5; size: -; D: TRBD2; DNA: TGTGCCAGCAGCCAAGGATCCCCGGGACTAGCGGGGAGGGAGACCCAGTACTTC; CDR3: CASSQGSPGLAGRETQYF
V: TRBV3-1/TRBV3-2; J: TRBJ2-3; size: -; D: TRBD1; DNA: TGTGCCAGCAGCCGGGCCGGACAGGGGTTGGTAACAGATACGCAGTATTTT; CDR3: CASSRAGQGLVTDTQYF
V: TRBV10-3; J: TRBJ1-6; size: -; D: -; DNA: TGTGCCATCAGTGATATCGTAAGTTCACCCCTCCACTTT; CDR3: CAISDIVSSPLHF
V: TRBV3-1/TRBV3-2; J: TRBJ2-5; size: -; D: TRBD2; DNA: TGTGCCAGCAGCCTACGCGGGGGGCAAGAGACCCAGTACTTC; CDR3: CASSLRGGQETQYF
V: TRBV5-1; J: TRBJ2-1; size: few; D: -; DNA: TGCGCCAGCAGCTTGGGTGGGGGGCACCCGTCGGCTGAGCAGTTCTTC; CDR3: CASSLGGGHPSAEQFF
V: TRBV30; J: TRBJ1-2; size: -; D: -; DNA: TGTGCCTGGAGTTTGGATTGGGAGCTGGGGCGAGCCGGCTATGGCTACACCTTC; CDR3: CAWSLDWELGRAGYGYTF
V: TRBV2; J: TRBJ2-1; size: -; D: -; DNA: TGTGCCAGCAGGGACCAGGAGGCGATCAATGAGCAGTTCTTC; CDR3: CASRDQEAINEQFF
V: TRBV6-6; J: TRBJ1-1; size: -; D: -; DNA: TGTGCCAGCAGTTCACACAGGGTGTCGGACACTGAAGCTTTCTTT; CDR3: CASSSHRVSDTEAFF
V: TRBV6-1; J: TRBJ2-7; size: -; D: TRBD1; DNA: TGTGCCAGCAGTAAAACTGACAGGGGCCACGAGCAGTACTTC; CDR3: CASSKTDRGHEQYF
V: TRBV19; J: TRBJ1-2; size: -; D: -; DNA: TGTGCCAGTACGGGGGGCCCCTATGGCTACACCTTC; CDR3: CASTGGPYGYTF
V: TRBV7-2; J: TRBJ1-2; size: -; D: -; DNA: TGTGCCAGCAGACCGGGGGGACGGACCGTCTATGGCTACACCTTC; CDR3: CASRPGGRTVYGYTF
V: TRBV10-2; J: TRBJ2-3; size: -; D: -; DNA: TGCGCCAGCAGTTCTCCAGGTTGGCCGTCCACAGATACGCAGTATTTT; CDR3: CASSSPGWPSTDTQYF
V: TRBV11-2; J: TRBJ2-1; size: -; D: TRBD2; DNA: TGTGCCAGCAGCTCCCCGGCGGGGGGGAGTGAGCAGTTCTTC; CDR3: CASSSPAGGSEQFF
V: TRBV5-6; J: TRBJ1-5; size: -; D: TRBD1; DNA: TGTGCCAGCAGCTATTACAGGGGGAGTAGCAATCAGCCCCAGCATTTT; CDR3: CASSYYRGSSNQPQHF